The TCR beta chain described here comes from a study of blood T cell repertoires in COVID-19. As for the study in general: COVID-19 samples collected from the United States, Italy and Spain covered acute and convalescent phases. PBMCs, B-cell-depleted T cells, or T cells provided the cDNA or gDNA that made up the material.

Source study methods: Reference gene primers were amplified, and this amplification served to estimate nucleated cell counts. The method was immunoSEQ multiplex PCR; TCRdb's version includes in-frame clones alone and lacks a portion of them. The DNA was the basis for D and trimming; V, J and clone size are from that table. In the table there are 85,000 to 110,000 clones, nearly 90% of which are singletons. The CDR3 spans 13 residues. Per germline, CDR1 SSHAT and CDR2 FNYEAQ (reference sequence). Note on this clone: The junction departs from germline at one end; a sequencing error may be responsible.

Sequenced input: peripheral blood. The sequence derives from a man between 45 and 60 years old in a cohort sampled during active COVID-19. The chain is built from TRBV7-7 and TRBJ2-7, with D hard to call. Here the CDR3 reads CASSLALGYEQYF. The CDR3 DNA reads as TGTGCTAGCAGCTTAGCTCTCGGTTACGAGCAGTACTTC.